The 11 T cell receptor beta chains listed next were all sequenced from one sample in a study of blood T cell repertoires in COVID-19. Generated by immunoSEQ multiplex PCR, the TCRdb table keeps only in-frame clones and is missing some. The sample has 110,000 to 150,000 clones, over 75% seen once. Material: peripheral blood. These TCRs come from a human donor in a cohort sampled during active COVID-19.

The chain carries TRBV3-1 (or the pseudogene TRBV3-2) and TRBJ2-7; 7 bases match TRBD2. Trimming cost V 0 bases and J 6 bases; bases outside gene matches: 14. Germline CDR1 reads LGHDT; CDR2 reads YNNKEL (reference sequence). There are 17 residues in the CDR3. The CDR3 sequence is CASSQDPGLEISLEQYV. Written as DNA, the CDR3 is TGTGCCAGCAGCCAAGACCCAGGACTAGAGATCTCCCTCGAGCAGTACGTC.

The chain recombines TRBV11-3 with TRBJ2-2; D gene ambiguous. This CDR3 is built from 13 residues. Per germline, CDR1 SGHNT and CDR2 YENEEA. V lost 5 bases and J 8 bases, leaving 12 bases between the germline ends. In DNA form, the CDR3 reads TGTGCCAGCAGCGGCGAGGCCCCAGGGGAGCTGTTTTTT. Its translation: CASSGEAPGELFF.

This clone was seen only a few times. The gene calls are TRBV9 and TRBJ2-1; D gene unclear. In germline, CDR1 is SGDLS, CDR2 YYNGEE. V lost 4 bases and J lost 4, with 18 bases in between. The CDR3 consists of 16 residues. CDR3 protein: CASSSGARVVYNEQFF. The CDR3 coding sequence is TGTGCCAGCAGCTCCGGAGCGAGAGTGGTATACAATGAGCAGTTCTTC. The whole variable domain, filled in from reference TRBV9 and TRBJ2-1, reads DSGVTQTPKHLITATGQRVTLRCSPRSGDLSVYWYQQSLDQGLQFLIQYYNGEERAKGNILERFSAQQFPDLHSELNLSSLELGDSALYFCASSSGARVVYNEQFFGPGTRLTVL.

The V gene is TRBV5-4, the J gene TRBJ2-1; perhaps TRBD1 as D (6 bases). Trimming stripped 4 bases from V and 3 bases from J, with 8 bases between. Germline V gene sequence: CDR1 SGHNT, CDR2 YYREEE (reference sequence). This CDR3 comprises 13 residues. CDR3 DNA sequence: TGTGCCAGCAGCGTGGACAGCTACAATGAGCAGTTCTTC. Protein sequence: CASSVDSYNEQFF.

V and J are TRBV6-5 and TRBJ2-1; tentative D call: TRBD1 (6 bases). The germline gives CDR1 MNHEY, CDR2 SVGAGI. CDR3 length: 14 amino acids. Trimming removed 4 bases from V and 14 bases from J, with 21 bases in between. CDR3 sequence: CASSSAPDRSLEFF. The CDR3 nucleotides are TGTGCCAGCAGTTCGGCACCAGACAGGAGCCTCGAGTTCTTC.

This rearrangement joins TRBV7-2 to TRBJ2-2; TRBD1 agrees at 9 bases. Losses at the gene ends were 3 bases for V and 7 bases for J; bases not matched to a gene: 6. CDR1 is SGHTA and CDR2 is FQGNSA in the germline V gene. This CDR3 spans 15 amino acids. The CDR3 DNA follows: TGTGCCAGCAGCTTGGGGACAGGGACGGACGGGGAGCTGTTTTTT. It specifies CASSLGTGTDGELFF.

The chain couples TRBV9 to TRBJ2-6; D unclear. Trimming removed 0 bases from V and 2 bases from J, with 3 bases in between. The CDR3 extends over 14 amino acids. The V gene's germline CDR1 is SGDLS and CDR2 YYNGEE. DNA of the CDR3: TGTGCCAGCAGCGTAGTCGCTGGGGCCAACGTCCTGACTTTC. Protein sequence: CASSVVAGANVLTF.

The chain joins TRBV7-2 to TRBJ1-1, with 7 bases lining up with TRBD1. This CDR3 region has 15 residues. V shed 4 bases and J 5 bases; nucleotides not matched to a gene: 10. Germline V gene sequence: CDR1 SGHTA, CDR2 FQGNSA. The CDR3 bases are TGTGCCAGCAGCTCCTCGGCGGGACAGACAACTGAAGCTTTCTTT. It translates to CASSSSAGQTTEAFF.

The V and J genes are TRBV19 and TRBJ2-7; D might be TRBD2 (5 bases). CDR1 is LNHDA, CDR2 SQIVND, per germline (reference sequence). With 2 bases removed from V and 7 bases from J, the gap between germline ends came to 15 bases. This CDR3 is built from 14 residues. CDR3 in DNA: TGTGCCAGTAGTATATCATCGGGGTTTGGGGAGCAGTACTTC. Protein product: CASSISSGFGEQYF.

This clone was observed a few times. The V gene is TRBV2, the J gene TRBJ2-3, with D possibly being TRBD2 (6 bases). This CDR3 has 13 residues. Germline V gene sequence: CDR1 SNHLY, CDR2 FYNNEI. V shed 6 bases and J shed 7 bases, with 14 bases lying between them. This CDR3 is CASRAQTRNTQYF. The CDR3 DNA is TGTGCCAGCAGAGCCCAGACTAGAAATACGCAGTATTTT.

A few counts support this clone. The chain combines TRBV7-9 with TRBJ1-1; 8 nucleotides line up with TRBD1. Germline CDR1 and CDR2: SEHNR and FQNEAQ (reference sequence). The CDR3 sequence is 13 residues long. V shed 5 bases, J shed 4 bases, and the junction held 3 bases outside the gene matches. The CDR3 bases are TGTGCCAGCAGCCCGGGGACAGGCACTGAAGCTTTCTTT. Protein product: CASSPGTGTEAFF.